The 28 T cell receptor beta chains presented below share a single source sample, sequenced in a study of blood T cells in healthy people across ages. Next came a second PCR, run for about 7 to 11 cycles, which used a sample-barcoded 5' primer along with a J-beta primer mix. Each CDR3 protein is one row after TCRdb ran MiXCR on the 5' RACE reads. Of about 1,800,000 distinct CDR3 sequences listed, roughly 28% were seen once; the top ten hold 7.7%. The sample taken for sequencing was blood. These TCRs come from a woman between 25 and 40 years old in good health.

This clonotype came up a few times. The CDR3 DNA sequence: TGCAGTGCTAGTGGGGGGGGATCCATCAGTCAGCCCCAGCATTTT. Translated: CSASGGGSISQPQHF. The J gene is TRBJ1-5, the V gene TRBV20-1, with TRBD1 as a possible D gene (5 bases). V lost 3 bases to trimming and J lost 6 bases, with 18 bases between them. This CDR3 has 15 residues. The germline V gene encodes CDR1 DFQATT and CDR2 SNEGSKA (reference sequence).

The V and J genes are TRBV12-3 or TRBV12-4 and TRBJ1-2; 8 bases are a match to TRBD1. J was trimmed by 6 bases and V by 5 bases; bases with no gene match: 17. CDR3 size: 17 residues. DNA for the CDR3: TGTGCCAGCAGTCCGACCGGGACAGGCCTTAGGGCGGATGGCTACACCTTC. It is translated as CASSPTGTGLRADGYTF.

In its sample, this clonotype was seen a few times. The chain recombines TRBV7-9 with TRBJ2-1, with D perhaps matching TRBD2 (6 bases). CDR1 is SEHNR, CDR2 FQNEAQ, per germline (reference sequence). This CDR3 is built from 15 residues. V shed 0 bases and J shed 12 bases, with 18 bases lying between them. The CDR3 spells CASSLAGLRRHGQFF. The CDR3 bases are TGTGCCAGCAGCTTAGCGGGACTTCGGCGACACGGGCAGTTCTTC.

This clonotype was detected once. The rearrangement joins TRBV18 to TRBJ2-7; D not resolved. Per the germline V gene, CDR1 is KGHSH and CDR2 is LQKENI. This CDR3 is built from 14 residues. V lost 5 bases and J lost 2, with 13 bases in between. CDR3 bases: TGTGCCAGCTCATCACAGTCACCTACCTACGAGCAGTACTTC. Encoded protein: CASSSQSPTYEQYF.

This clonotype was seen a handful of times. One junction end does not reproduce the germline sequence, and a read error may be involved. V and J are TRBV10-3 and TRBJ1-2; TRBD1 is a possible D gene (5 bases). Germline assignment: CDR1 ENHRY and CDR2 SYGVKD. This CDR3 has 14 residues. The CDR3 nucleotides read TGTGCCATCAGTGACGGGGGAAAGGGCTATTGCTACACCTTC. Its translation is CAISDGGKGYCYTF.

This chain joins TRBV9 and TRBJ2-7; no clear D gene. Germline CDR1 reads SGDLS; CDR2 reads YYNGEE. The CDR3 consists of 11 residues. Trimming stripped 5 bases from V and 8 bases from J, with 11 bases between. CDR3 sequence: CASRAEKQQYF. The CDR3 bases are TGTGCCAGCAGGGCCGAGAAGCAGCAGTACTTC.

This clonotype has a count of ten or more. V usage is TRBV3-1 and J usage is TRBJ2-3; the D is unclear. V gave up 0 bases and J gave up 5 bases, with 6 bases separating them. The CDR3 extends over 13 amino acids. The germline gives CDR1 LGHDT, CDR2 YNNKEL (reference sequence). The CDR3 coding sequence is TGTGCCAGCAGCCAAGATTCCCGAGATACGCAGTATTTT. Encoded protein: CASSQDSRDTQYF.

There are many counts of this clonotype. J is TRBJ1-5 and V is TRBV30; possibly TRBD1 for D (5 bases). CDR3 length: 15 amino acids. CDR1 GTSNPN and CDR2 SVGIG come from the germline V gene (reference sequence). V was trimmed by 0 bases and J by 3 bases, leaving 12 bases between them. The CDR3: CAWSVSGGVNQPQHF. The CDR3 region has the DNA TGTGCCTGGAGTGTATCGGGGGGGGTCAATCAGCCCCAGCATTTT.

This clonotype turned up a few times. This CDR3 is CSVPGLTSYFEQFF. CDR3 DNA sequence: TGCAGCGTGCCTGGACTAACATCCTACTTTGAGCAGTTCTTC. V is TRBV29-1 and J is TRBJ2-1; tentatively, D is TRBD2 (6 bases). V was shortened by 6 bases and J by 9 bases, with 21 bases between the two germline ends. The V gene's germline CDR1 is SQVTM and CDR2 ANQGSEA. The CDR3 consists of 14 residues.

Comment on this clonotype: A read error is possible here, since a much larger clone lies one base away. The V gene is TRBV7-2, the J gene TRBJ1-2, with 8 positions matching TRBD1. Per germline, CDR1 SGHTA and CDR2 FQGNSA. The CDR3 consists of 15 residues. The V gene end was trimmed by 1 base and the J gene end by 8 bases; junction bases not matched to a gene: 9. This CDR3 reads CASSLGGRQGAGYTF. DNA for the CDR3: TGTGCCAGCAGCTTAGGGGGTCGGCAGGGGGCCGGCTACACCTTC.

The chain employs TRBV20-1 and TRBJ2-5; D is ambiguous. CDR3 length equals 12 residues. Germline-derived CDR1 and CDR2 are DFQATT and SNEGSKA (reference sequence). The V gene lost 4 bases and the J gene lost 2 bases, with 8 bases spanning the gap. CDR3 residues: CSAIDQQETQYF. The CDR3 DNA follows: TGCAGTGCTATAGATCAACAAGAGACCCAGTACTTC.

This chain joins TRBV20-1 and TRBJ2-7; D may be TRBD2 (5 bases). V lost 2 bases to trimming and J lost 3 bases, with 14 bases between them. CDR1 and CDR2 (germline): DFQATT, SNEGSKA (reference sequence). The CDR3 is made up of 14 amino acids. The CDR3 spells CSARKGAEFYEQYF. Here the CDR3 DNA reads TGCAGTGCTAGAAAGGGAGCGGAATTCTACGAGCAGTACTTC.

This clonotype was seen at least ten times. V is TRBV29-1 and J is TRBJ2-5; D unclear. Deletions cut 4 bases from V and 5 bases from J, with 11 bases between. The CDR3 length is 12 residues. CDR1 SQVTM and CDR2 ANQGSEA come from the germline V gene. In nucleotides, the CDR3 is TGCAGCGTTGCGGTGGGTCCGGAGACCCAGTACTTC. Its translation is CSVAVGPETQYF.

This rearrangement joins TRBV5-1 to TRBJ2-1; D is unresolved. Germline loops: CDR1 SGHRS, CDR2 YFSETQ. This CDR3 spans 15 amino acids. The V end was cut by 5 bases, the J end by 0 bases, with 12 bases between. CDR3 sequence: CASRPFQSSYNEQFF. The CDR3 bases are TGCGCCAGCAGACCCTTCCAGAGCTCCTACAATGAGCAGTTCTTC. Using reference TRBV5-1 and TRBJ2-1 for the parts outside the CDR3, the full variable domain is KAGVTQTPRYLIKTRGQQVTLSCSPISGHRSVSWYQQTPGQGLQFLFEYFSETQRNKGNFPGRFSGRQFSNSRSEMNVSTLELGDSALYLCASRPFQSSYNEQFFGPGTRLTVL.

The chain has TRBV5-1 and TRBJ2-1; D may be TRBD1 (6 bases). Trimming left V 4 bases short and J 5 bases short, with 16 bases between. This CDR3 contains 15 residues. Germline V gene data show CDR1 as SGHRS and CDR2 as YFSETQ. The CDR3, as DNA: TGCGCCAGCAGCCCCGACAGGAGACGCCACAATGAGCAGTTCTTC. This sequence encodes CASSPDRRRHNEQFF. Full variable domain (missing parts from reference TRBV5-1 and TRBJ2-1): KAGVTQTPRYLIKTRGQQVTLSCSPISGHRSVSWYQQTPGQGLQFLFEYFSETQRNKGNFPGRFSGRQFSNSRSEMNVSTLELGDSALYLCASSPDRRRHNEQFFGPGTRLTVL.

For this clonotype: A read error may produce the germline difference seen at one junction end. The J gene is TRBJ2-1, the V gene TRBV27; D unclear. The CDR3 length is 14 residues. From germline, CDR1 is MNHEY and CDR2 SMNVEV (reference sequence). The CDR3 protein is CASGFQAVLGEQFF. In nucleotides, the CDR3 is TGTGCCAGCGGTTTTCAGGCGGTACTGGGTGAGCAGTTCTTC.

This clonotype was found many times. The CDR3 DNA follows: TGCAGCGCCCAAAGGGGAGGGGCTGGCTACACCTTC. Its protein is CSAQRGGAGYTF. The chain links TRBV29-1 to TRBJ1-2, with D possibly TRBD1 on 5 matching bases. Per the germline V gene, CDR1 is SQVTM and CDR2 is ANQGSEA. CDR3 size: 12 residues. V was cut by 7 bases and J by 7 bases, with 16 bases left in between.

J is TRBJ2-1 and V is TRBV29-1, with 11 bases identical to TRBD2. This CDR3 is built from 19 residues. Germline values: CDR1 SQVTM, CDR2 ANQGSEA. Trimming cost V 6 bases and J 2 bases; bases outside gene matches: 18. CDR3 sequence (DNA): TGCAGCGTCAGCGGTTTTAGCGGGAGGGCCTTGAGCCCCTACAATGAGCAGTTCTTC. Encoded protein: CSVSGFSGRALSPYNEQFF.

This clonotype was seen more than once but under ten times. The chain couples TRBV12-3 or TRBV12-4 to TRBJ2-3; 8 nucleotides agree with TRBD1. V trimming: 6 bases; J trimming: 2 bases; junction bases outside the gene matches: 4. This CDR3 is 14 amino acids long. CDR3 DNA sequence: TGTGCCAGCAGCCCCCAGGGGGCCACAGATACGCAGTATTTT. Translation: CASSPQGATDTQYF.

Note on this clonotype: A much larger clone sits a single nucleotide away, making a read error possible. This chain joins TRBV7-9 and TRBJ2-5; TRBD1 agrees at 7 bases. The CDR3 sequence is 15 residues long. Germline V CDR1 and CDR2: SEHNR, FQNEAQ (reference sequence). J was trimmed by 11 bases and V by 1 base; bases with no gene match: 13. CDR3 in amino acids: CASSLGGQSLYGQYF. The DNA of the CDR3 is TGTGCCAGCAGCTTAGGGGGACAGAGCCTCTACGGGCAGTACTTC.

This clonotype came up a few times. V is TRBV20-1 and J is TRBJ2-3; 10 bases map to TRBD2. The CDR3 loop spans 16 amino acids. Trimming at V came to 6 bases and at J to 1 base, leaving 10 bases not matched to a gene. Germline CDR1 is DFQATT and CDR2 is SNEGSKA (reference sequence). The CDR3 region has the DNA TGCAGTGCCGGTACTAGCGGGGCCTTCGGCACAGATACGCAGTATTTT. It encodes CSAGTSGAFGTDTQYF.

This chain joins TRBV20-1 and TRBJ1-3; D not resolved. This CDR3 is 13 amino acids long. Germline V gives CDR1 DFQATT, CDR2 SNEGSKA (reference sequence). V was pared by 6 bases and J by 0 bases, with 9 bases between. As DNA, the CDR3 is TGCAGTGCCCGTGGGGTCTCTGGAAACACCATATATTTT. It translates to CSARGVSGNTIYF.

This clonotype came up many times. This chain links TRBV10-1 with TRBJ2-7; no firm D call. This CDR3 is built from 11 residues. Trimming cost V 3 bases and J 3 bases, with 3 bases left between them. CDR1 WNHNN and CDR2 SYGVQD come from the germline V gene (reference sequence). The CDR3 here is CASSDHYEQYF. The CDR3 region has the DNA TGCGCCAGCAGTGACCACTACGAGCAGTACTTC.

This sequence joins TRBV4-1 and TRBJ1-5; the D is unclear. V lost 0 bases, J lost 3 bases, and 18 bases lay in between. In germline, CDR1 is MGHRA, CDR2 YSYEKL. The CDR3 has 18 residues. This CDR3 reads CASSQDGIAGRNNQPQHF. The CDR3 coding sequence is TGCGCCAGCAGCCAAGACGGGATTGCGGGCAGAAACAATCAGCCCCAGCATTTT.

CDR3 loop: CAWSSGTGSHEQYF. DNA of the CDR3: TGTGCCTGGAGTTCCGGGACAGGGAGCCACGAGCAGTACTTC. The chain carries TRBV30 and TRBJ2-7, with 9 nucleotides matching TRBD1. CDR3 length: 14 amino acids. V trimming: 2 bases; J trimming: 5 bases; junction bases outside the gene matches: 7. Germline-derived CDR1 and CDR2 are GTSNPN and SVGIG (reference sequence).

This clonotype was recorded many times. The V call is TRBV7-2, the J call TRBJ2-7; D gene uncertain. V shed 6 bases and J shed 4 bases, with 7 bases lying between them. The germline V gene encodes CDR1 SGHTA and CDR2 FQGNSA. CDR3 length equals 11 residues. The CDR3 DNA follows: TGTGCCAGCAGTTTTAAGTACGAGCAGTACTTC. This sequence encodes CASSFKYEQYF.

The V and J genes are TRBV28 and TRBJ2-3; D remains unclear. V gave up 2 bases and J gave up 2 bases, with 11 bases separating them. The germline V gene has CDR1 MDHEN and CDR2 SYDVKM. CDR3 size: 15 residues. The CDR3 nucleotides are TGTGCCAGCAGTTTACTGGCCAAACCCACAGATACGCAGTATTTT. It is translated as CASSLLAKPTDTQYF.

V gene TRBV27 combines with J gene TRBJ1-2; D not resolved. V was pared by 6 bases and J by 2 bases, with 10 bases between. Looked up from germline, CDR1 is MNHEY and CDR2 is SMNVEV (reference sequence). CDR3 length: 13 amino acids. In nucleotides, the CDR3 is TGTGCCAGCAGGGGTTTGTCCAACTATGGCTACACCTTC. It codes for CASRGLSNYGYTF.